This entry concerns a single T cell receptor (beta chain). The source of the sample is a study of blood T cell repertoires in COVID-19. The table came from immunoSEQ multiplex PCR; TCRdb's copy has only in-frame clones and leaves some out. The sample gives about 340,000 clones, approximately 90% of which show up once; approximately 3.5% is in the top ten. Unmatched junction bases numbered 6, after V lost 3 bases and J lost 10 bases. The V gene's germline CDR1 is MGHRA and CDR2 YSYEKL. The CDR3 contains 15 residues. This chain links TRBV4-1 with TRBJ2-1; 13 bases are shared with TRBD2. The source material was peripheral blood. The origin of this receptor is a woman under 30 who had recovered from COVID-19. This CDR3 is CASSQRLAGGIEQFF. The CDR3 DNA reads TGCGCCAGCAGCCAGCGACTAGCGGGAGGTATAGAGCAGTTCTTC.